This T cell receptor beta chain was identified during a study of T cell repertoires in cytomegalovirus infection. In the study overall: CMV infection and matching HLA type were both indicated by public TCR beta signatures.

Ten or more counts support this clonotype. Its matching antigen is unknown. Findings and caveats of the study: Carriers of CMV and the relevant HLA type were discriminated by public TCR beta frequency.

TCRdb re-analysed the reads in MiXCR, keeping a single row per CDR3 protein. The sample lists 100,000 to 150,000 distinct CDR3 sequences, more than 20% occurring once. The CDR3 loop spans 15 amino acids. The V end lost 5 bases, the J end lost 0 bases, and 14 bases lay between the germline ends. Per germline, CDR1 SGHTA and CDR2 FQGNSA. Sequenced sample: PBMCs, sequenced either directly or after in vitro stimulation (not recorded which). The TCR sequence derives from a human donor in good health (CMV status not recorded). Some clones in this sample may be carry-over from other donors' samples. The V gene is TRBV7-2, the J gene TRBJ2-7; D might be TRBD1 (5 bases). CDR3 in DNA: TGTGCCAGCAGCGCAAGGGGCGGACCCTCCTACGAGCAGTACGTC. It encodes CASSARGGPSYEQYV.